This record covers a single T cell receptor beta chain. This sample was included in a study of blood T cell repertoires in COVID-19. Study-level background: The cDNA or gDNA used as material had been derived from T cells, B-cell-depleted T cells, or PBMCs.

The CDR3 runs 12 residues. The ends lost 7 bases at V and 12 bases at J; junction bases unmatched: 10. Repertoires were generated with immunoSEQ multiplex PCR, while TCRdb's copy carries only in-frame clones and drops some. Of over 200,000 clones detected, approximately 82% appear once; the ten largest clones hold approximately 6%. This receptor was obtained from a man of 80 years or more with acute or convalescent COVID-19. The rearrangement joins TRBV12-3 or TRBV12-4 to TRBJ1-1; TRBD1 matches 8 bases. The specimen was peripheral blood. CDR3 sequence reads: CASTLGQGPSFF. CDR3 in DNA: TGTGCCAGCACCCTTGGACAGGGACCTTCTTTCTTT.